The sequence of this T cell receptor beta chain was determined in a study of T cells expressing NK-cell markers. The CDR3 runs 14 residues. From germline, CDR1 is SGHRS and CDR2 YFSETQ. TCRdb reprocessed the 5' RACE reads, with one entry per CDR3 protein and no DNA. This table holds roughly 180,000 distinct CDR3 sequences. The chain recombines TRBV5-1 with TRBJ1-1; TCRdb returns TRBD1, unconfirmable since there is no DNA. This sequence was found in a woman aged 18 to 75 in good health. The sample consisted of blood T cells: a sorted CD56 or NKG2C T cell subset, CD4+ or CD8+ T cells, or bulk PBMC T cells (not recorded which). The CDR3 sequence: CASSSSTVNTEAFF.